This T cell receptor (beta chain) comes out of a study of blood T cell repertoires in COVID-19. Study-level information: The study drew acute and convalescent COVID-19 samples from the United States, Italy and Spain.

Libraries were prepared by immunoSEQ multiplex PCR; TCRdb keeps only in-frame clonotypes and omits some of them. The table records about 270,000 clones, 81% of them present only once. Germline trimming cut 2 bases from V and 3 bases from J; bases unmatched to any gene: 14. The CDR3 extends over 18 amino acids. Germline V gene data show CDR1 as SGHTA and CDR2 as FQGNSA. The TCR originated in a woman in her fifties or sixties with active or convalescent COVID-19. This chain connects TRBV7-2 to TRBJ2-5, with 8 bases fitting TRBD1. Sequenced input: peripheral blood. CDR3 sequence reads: CASSLLVGTGTGEETQYF. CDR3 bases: TGTGCCAGCAGCTTATTAGTCGGGACAGGCACCGGGGAAGAGACCCAGTACTTC.